The clone carrying this TCR beta chain was seen once. This entry belongs to a study of blood T cell repertoires in COVID-19. Study-level background: The cDNA or gDNA used as material had been derived from T cells, B-cell-depleted T cells, or PBMCs.

Profiled with immunoSEQ multiplex PCR; TCRdb holds only in-frame clones, not every one. Of under 200,000 clones in the sample, 84% were seen once. V was pared by 7 bases and J by 7 bases, with 11 bases between. The CDR3 loop spans 11 amino acids. The germline CDR1 and CDR2 sequences are SNHLY and FYNNEI. This rearrangement joins TRBV2 to TRBJ2-7; weak D call: TRBD2 (5 bases). This receptor was identified in a man aged 50 or older who had recovered from COVID-19. Sequencing was carried out using PBMCs or T cells enriched from blood (not recorded which). The CDR3 nucleotides are TGTGCCAGCATGGGAGACTGGGAGCAGTACTTC. Translating gives CASMGDWEQYF.